This entry lists 5 T cell receptor beta chains sequenced from one sample in a study of PD-1 blockade in classical Hodgkin lymphoma. All the patients suffered relapse after autologous stem cell transplantation, and brentuximab vedotin exposure differed. The method was immunoSEQ multiplex PCR; TCRdb's version includes in-frame clones alone and lacks a portion of them. The sample contains over 70,000 clones, about nine tenths of which appear only once. Sequenced material: peripheral blood mononuclear cells (PBMCs), taken at baseline. The receptors here all came from a human donor with classical Hodgkin lymphoma.

The sample holds one count of this clone. The rearrangement links TRBV10-1 to TRBJ2-3; 7 nucleotides match TRBD1. The trim removed 2 bases at V and 2 bases at J, leaving 16 bases unmatched. The germline gives CDR1 WNHNN, CDR2 SYGVQD (reference sequence). The CDR3 loop spans 19 amino acids. CDR3 loop: CASSEEGAHEDPYTDTQYF. In nucleotides, the CDR3 is TGCGCCAGCAGTGAGGAGGGGGCGCACGAAGACCCTTACACAGATACGCAGTATTTT.

This clone was seen just once. V usage is TRBV10-3 and J usage is TRBJ1-2, with D maybe TRBD1 (5 bases). CDR1 is ENHRY and CDR2 is SYGVKD in the germline V gene. V lost 3 bases, J lost 4 bases, and 12 bases lay in between. CDR3 size: 14 residues. CDR3 bases: TGTGCCATCAGTGACTCCGGGGCTCCCTATGGCTACACCTTC. Encoded protein: CAISDSGAPYGYTF.

This clone was picked up a small number of times. The chain recombines TRBV20-1 with TRBJ1-2, with TRBD1 identical over 8 bases. V lost 4 bases and J lost 7; bases outside the gene matches: 2. Germline V lookup: CDR1 DFQATT, CDR2 SNEGSKA (reference sequence). This CDR3 contains 11 residues. The CDR3 region is CSATTGGGYTF. The DNA for the CDR3 is TGCAGTGCTACAACAGGGGGTGGCTACACCTTC.

This sequence joins TRBV6-5 and TRBJ1-3; 7 bases line up with TRBD1. Trimming removed 2 bases from V and 2 bases from J; junction bases left unmatched: 6. Germline CDR1 is MNHEY and CDR2 is SVGAGI. This CDR3 has 16 residues. The CDR3 is CASSYDRAGPGNTIYF. In DNA, the CDR3 is TGTGCCAGCAGTTACGACAGGGCCGGCCCTGGAAACACCATATATTTT.

The chain is built from TRBV5-1 and TRBJ2-3; 10 nucleotides line up with TRBD1. In germline, CDR1 is SGHRS, CDR2 YFSETQ. The J segment lost 4 bases and the V segment lost 0 bases, leaving 5 bases of the junction unmatched. The CDR3 has 16 amino acids. The CDR3 DNA sequence: TGCGCCAGCAGCTTGGGCGGGACAGGGGTTGCAGATACGCAGTATTTT. Residues: CASSLGGTGVADTQYF.